The rows below give T cell receptor beta chains drawn from one sample of a study of blood T cell repertoires in COVID-19. Repertoires were generated with immunoSEQ multiplex PCR, while TCRdb's copy carries only in-frame clones and drops some. The sample consists of 350,000 or so clones, around nine tenths of them appearing once. Sequenced: PBMCs or T cells enriched from blood (not recorded which). These receptors were collected from a woman younger than 45 who had been exposed to COVID-19. CDR3s include the opening cysteine and the closing phenylalanine or tryptophan. D genes are given only for firm matches. Only part of the rows carry a size: once, few, many, or a class if the clone is expanded.

j_call d_call clone_size v_call cdr3_nt cdr3_aa
TRBJ1-5 . once TRBV10-1 TGCGCCAGCAGTGAAGGCAGGGATCAGCCCCAGCATTTT CASSEGRDQPQHF
TRBJ2-1 . . TRBV12-3/TRBV12-4 TGTGCCAGCAGCCAAAACAGTGTTACGGAGCAGTTCTTC CASSQNSVTEQFF
TRBJ2-1 TRBD2 . TRBV28 TGTGCCAGCAGTCCCCGTCCGGGACTAGCGGGAGTTCAGTTCTTC CASSPRPGLAGVQFF
TRBJ1-2 . . TRBV3-1/TRBV3-2 TGTGCCAGCAGCCAAGGAGGGGCGGGATCCTATGGCTACACCTTC CASSQGGAGSYGYTF
TRBJ2-1 TRBD2 . TRBV19 TGTGCCAGTAGTCCCCTCTCTAGCGGGAAGGGCCACGAGCAGTTCTTC CASSPLSSGKGHEQFF
TRBJ1-1 . . TRBV7-8 TGTGCCAGCAGCTTAGGACGGGTCGGGCGGGATACTGAAGCTTTCTTT CASSLGRVGRDTEAFF
TRBJ2-3 TRBD2 . TRBV19 TGTGCCAGTAGTTTTGCGGGGGGCGCTTTGCCAGATACGCAGTATTTT CASSFAGGALPDTQYF
TRBJ1-1 TRBD1 . TRBV27 TGTGCCAGCAGTGCCGGGACAGGGGGCACTGAAGCTTTCTTT CASSAGTGGTEAFF
TRBJ1-3 . . TRBV28 TGTGCCAGCACGATCCGCAGGGCATTACGTCCTGGAAACACCATATATTTT CASTIRRALRPGNTIYF
TRBJ2-3 TRBD2 . TRBV30 TGTGCCTGGAGTGTAGGTGGCAGGGGACTAGCGGGAGATACGCAGTATTTT CAWSVGGRGLAGDTQYF
TRBJ1-6 . . TRBV11-2 TGTGCCAGCAGCTCGCTGGAGAGATTGAATTCACCCCTCCACTTT CASSSLERLNSPLHF
TRBJ2-1 . . TRBV7-8 TGTGCCAGCAGCTTAGAAGGAGCGGAACCCTACAATGAGCAGTTCTTC CASSLEGAEPYNEQFF
TRBJ1-4 TRBD1 . TRBV3-1/TRBV3-2 TGTGCCAGCAGTCATCTCGGACAGGCGCTGTTTTTT CASSHLGQALFF
TRBJ2-3 TRBD2 . TRBV18 TGTGCCAGCTCACAAGGACTAGCGGGGCGGACAGATACGCAGTATTTT CASSQGLAGRTDTQYF
TRBJ2-7 TRBD2 . TRBV15 TGTGCCACCAGCAATAGGAGACTAGCGGGCGATTACGAGCAGTACTTC CATSNRRLAGDYEQYF
TRBJ2-2 . . TRBV10-1 TGCGCCAGCAGTGAGCACGGGGAGCTGTTTTTT CASSEHGELFF
TRBJ2-5 TRBD2 . TRBV5-1 TGCGCCAGCAGCCAGACTTTAGCGGGAGCAGGCGAGACCCAGTACTTC CASSQTLAGAGETQYF
TRBJ2-7 . . TRBV2 TGTGCCAGCAGTGTGCCGCCAGGGGCCTACGAGCAGTACTTC CASSVPPGAYEQYF
TRBJ1-1 . . TRBV3-1/TRBV3-2 TGTGCCAGCAGCCAATTACAGAACACTGAAGCTTTCTTT CASSQLQNTEAFF
TRBJ2-3 TRBD1 . TRBV7-3 TGTGCCAGCAGCTATACCGGGACAGGGGTGGATACGCAGTATTTT CASSYTGTGVDTQYF
TRBJ2-3 . . TRBV9 TGTGCCAGCAGCGTAGTGGCGGGGACTAGCACAGATACGCAGTATTTT CASSVVAGTSTDTQYF
TRBJ1-5 . . TRBV24-1 TGTGCCACCAGTGGGCAGGGAGGCGACAATCAGCCCCAGCATTTT CATSGQGGDNQPQHF
TRBJ1-5 TRBD1 once TRBV28 TGTGCCAGCAGTTCCCCCTATTCGGGACAGGGTTTTTCGCGGAGCAATCAGCCCCAGCATTTT CASSSPYSGQGFSRSNQPQHF
TRBJ1-1 . once TRBV24-1 TGTGCCACCAGTGATTTGTCACAGGACGGAGCTTTCTTT CATSDLSQDGAFF
TRBJ1-2 TRBD1 few TRBV9 TGTGCCAGCAGCGACGGACAGGGTTTCTATGGCTACACCTTC CASSDGQGFYGYTF
TRBJ2-7 TRBD2 . TRBV5-4 TGTGCCAGCAGCTTGGAACTAGCGCGTACCTACGAGCAGTACTTC CASSLELARTYEQYF
TRBJ1-1 . . TRBV27 TGTGCCAGCAGTCCTCTCCGAGGGAACACTGAAGCTTTCTTT CASSPLRGNTEAFF
TRBJ2-7 . . TRBV6-2/TRBV6-3 TGTGCCAGCAGTTACTCTCCCGGACTTTACGAGCAGTACTTC CASSYSPGLYEQYF
TRBJ1-5 . . TRBV5-4 TGTGCCAGCTCCAGTGGAGGGATTCCCAATCAGCCCCAGCATTTT CASSSGGIPNQPQHF
TRBJ2-7 . . TRBV10-2 TGCGCCAGCAGAGAGCGACAGCTTTCCTACGAGCAGTACTTC CASRERQLSYEQYF
TRBJ2-2 . few TRBV3-1/TRBV3-2 TGTGCCAGCAGCCAAGTCCCCCCCGGGAACACCGGGGAGCTGTTTTTT CASSQVPPGNTGELFF
TRBJ2-2 TRBD2 . TRBV5-1 TGCGCCAGCAGCTTGGGACTAGCGGGAGTTACCGGGGAGCTGTTTTTT CASSLGLAGVTGELFF
TRBJ2-1 TRBD2 . TRBV9 TGTGCCAGCAGCTCTCCGACTAGCGGGATAGGTAATGAGCAGTTCTTC CASSSPTSGIGNEQFF
TRBJ2-1 . once TRBV30 TGTGCCTGGAGCGACGCGGGTGAGCAGTTCTTC CAWSDAGEQFF
TRBJ1-1 . once TRBV7-9 TGTGCCAGCAGCTTAGTTACTCATAAAGCTTTCTTT CASSLVTHKAFF
TRBJ1-1 . . TRBV27 TGTGCCAGCAGTAGGGGAAACACTGAAGCTTTCTTT CASSRGNTEAFF
TRBJ1-1 . . TRBV2 TGTGCCAGCGTTGCACGAGCGATGAACACTGAAGCTTTCTTT CASVARAMNTEAFF
TRBJ1-1 . . TRBV7-9 TGTGCCAGCAGCCACCCGGGACACCAGAACACTGAAGCTTTCTTT CASSHPGHQNTEAFF
TRBJ1-1 . . TRBV7-9 TGTGCCAGCAGCCGACAGGAGAACACTGAAGCTTTCTTT CASSRQENTEAFF
TRBJ2-2 . . TRBV19 TGTGCCAGTAACCGATATGAGGGCCCCGGGGAGCTGTTTTTT CASNRYEGPGELFF
TRBJ1-1 . . TRBV10-2 TGCGCCAGCAGTGTCTCGGAGCTCAACACTGAAGCTTTCTTT CASSVSELNTEAFF
TRBJ1-1 . . TRBV28 TGTGCCAGCAGTATCAGAGGGCCCGGAGAAGCTTTCTTT CASSIRGPGEAFF
TRBJ2-2 . . TRBV6-5 TGTGCCAGCAGTTACTCTCCAGGGAACACCGGGGAGCTGTTTTTT CASSYSPGNTGELFF
TRBJ2-1 TRBD2 . TRBV7-3 TGTGCCAGCAGCTCGACTAGCGGGAGCTCCTACAATGAGCAGTTCTTC CASSSTSGSSYNEQFF
TRBJ2-2 TRBD1 . TRBV19 TGTGCCAGTAGTATAGCCGGGACAGCAGGCGTCGGGGAGCTGTTTTTT CASSIAGTAGVGELFF
TRBJ1-3 TRBD1 . TRBV5-1 TGCGCCAGCAGCTTGGGGCAGGGGGCTTTATCTGGAAACACCATATATTTT CASSLGQGALSGNTIYF
TRBJ1-5 TRBD1 . TRBV28 TGTGCCCTGGAGGCCGACAGGGCCGGTAGCAATCAGCCCCAGCATTTT CALEADRAGSNQPQHF
TRBJ2-6 TRBD2 . TRBV19 TGTGCCAGTAGTATGGGACTAGCGTCTGGGGCCAACGTCCTGACTTTC CASSMGLASGANVLTF
TRBJ1-4 TRBD1 once TRBV28 TGTGCCAGCAGTCCCCGACAGGGGAATGAAAAACTGTTTTTT CASSPRQGNEKLFF
TRBJ2-2 . . TRBV15 TGTGCCACCAGCAGTGACGCGGGGAACACCGGGGAGCTGTTTTTT CATSSDAGNTGELFF
TRBJ2-1 TRBD1 . TRBV5-6 TGTGCCAGCAGCGCCAGACAGGGGCGATGGTTCTTC CASSARQGRWFF
TRBJ1-5 TRBD1 . TRBV5-1 TGCGCCAGCAGCCTACAGGGGGGGGATCAGCCCCAGCATTTT CASSLQGGDQPQHF
TRBJ2-1 . . TRBV28 TGTGCCAGCAGCCCCCGTCCGGAGTCTTCTGAGCAGTTCTTC CASSPRPESSEQFF
TRBJ1-1 . . TRBV29-1 TGCAGCGTTGAAACAGGAGAAGCTTTCTTT CSVETGEAFF
TRBJ1-6 TRBD1 . TRBV2 TGTGCCAGCAGGGCCCGCGGACAGGCAACGAATTCACCCCTCCACTTT CASRARGQATNSPLHF
TRBJ1-1 . . TRBV3-1/TRBV3-2 TGTGCCAGCAGCCGAGCGGACAGTGGAGCTTTCTTT CASSRADSGAFF
TRBJ2-2 TRBD2 once TRBV11-2 TGTGCCAGCAGCTTAGACTGGGGAGGGACCGGGGAGCTGTTTTTT CASSLDWGGTGELFF
TRBJ1-1 . . TRBV11-1 TGTGCCAGCAGCTTAGGCCCGGCGGTTGAAGCTTTCTTT CASSLGPAVEAFF
TRBJ1-5 TRBD1 once TRBV28 TGTGCCAGCAGAGAGACAGGGGATCGCGGTCAGCCCCAGCATTTT CASRETGDRGQPQHF
TRBJ1-5 . . TRBV12-3/TRBV12-4 TGTGCCAGCGTACAGGCGCTCAATCAGCCCCAGCATTTT CASVQALNQPQHF